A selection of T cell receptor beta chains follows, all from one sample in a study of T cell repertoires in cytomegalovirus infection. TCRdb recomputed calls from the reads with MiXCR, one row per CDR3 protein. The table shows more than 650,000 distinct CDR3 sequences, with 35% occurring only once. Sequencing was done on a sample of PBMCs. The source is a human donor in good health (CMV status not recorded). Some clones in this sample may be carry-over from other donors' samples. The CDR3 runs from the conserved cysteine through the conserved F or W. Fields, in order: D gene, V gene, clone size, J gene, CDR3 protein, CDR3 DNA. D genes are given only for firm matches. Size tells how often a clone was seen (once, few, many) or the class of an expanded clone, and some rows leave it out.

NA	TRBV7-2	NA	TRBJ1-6	CASSLDVAPPLHF	TGTGCCAGCAGCTTAGACGTCGCACCACCCCTCCACTTT
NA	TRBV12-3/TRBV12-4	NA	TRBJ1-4	CASRSTGYEKLFF	TGTGCCAGCAGATCCACGGGGTATGAAAAACTGTTTTTT
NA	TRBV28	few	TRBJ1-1	CASSSEPYPEAFF	TGTGCCAGCAGTTCCGAACCTTACCCTGAAGCTTTCTTT
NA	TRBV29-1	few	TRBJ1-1	CSVVPRPRAAFF	TGCAGCGTTGTGCCCCGCCCTCGGGCAGCTTTCTTT
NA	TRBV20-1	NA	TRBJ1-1	CSARGDARGNPEAFF	TGCAGTGCTAGAGGTGACGCCCGGGGGAACCCTGAAGCTTTCTTT
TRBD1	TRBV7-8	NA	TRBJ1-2	CASSTGQGWNGYTF	TGTGCCAGCTCGACCGGACAGGGGTGGAATGGCTACACCTTC
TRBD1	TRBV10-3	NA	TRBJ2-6	CAISEPGQGASGANVLTF	TGTGCCATCAGTGAACCGGGACAGGGAGCTTCTGGGGCCAACGTCCTGACTTTC
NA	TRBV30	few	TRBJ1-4	CAFAVGGESEKLFF	TGTGCCTTCGCCGTAGGCGGTGAGAGTGAAAAACTGTTTTTT
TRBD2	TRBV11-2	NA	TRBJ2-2	CASSQGLAGAGAGELFF	TGTGCCAGCAGCCAGGGACTAGCGGGAGCGGGTGCCGGGGAGCTGTTTTTT
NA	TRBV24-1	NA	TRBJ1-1	CATSHSPGAEAFF	TGTGCCACGTCACATAGCCCTGGGGCTGAAGCTTTCTTT
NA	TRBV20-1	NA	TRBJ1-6	CSARKTGLRVGGSNSPLHF	TGCAGTGCTAGAAAGACTGGGCTTCGGGTTGGTGGGTCTAATTCACCCCTCCACTTT
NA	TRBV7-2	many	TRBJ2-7	CASSRAGQSSYEQYF	TGTGCCAGCAGCCGAGCGGGACAGTCATCCTACGAGCAGTACTTC
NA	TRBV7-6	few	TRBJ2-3	CASSSTGGQNTDTQYF	TGTGCCAGCAGCTCCACCGGCGGGCAGAACACAGATACGCAGTATTTT
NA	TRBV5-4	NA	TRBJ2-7	CASSSPPVAEQYF	TGTGCCAGCAGCTCCCCCCCCGTAGCCGAGCAGTACTTC
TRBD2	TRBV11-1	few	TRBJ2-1	CASSPGGTIYNEQFF	TGTGCCAGCAGTCCCGGAGGGACTATATACAATGAGCAGTTCTTC
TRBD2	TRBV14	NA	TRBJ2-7	CASRTSGGTYEQYF	TGTGCCAGCAGAACTAGCGGTGGGACCTACGAGCAGTACTTC
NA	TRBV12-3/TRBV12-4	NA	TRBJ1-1	CASSSSFGWTEAFF	TGTGCCAGCAGTTCCTCATTTGGATGGACTGAAGCTTTCTTT
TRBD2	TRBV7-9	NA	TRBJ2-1	CASSLVRASGSYNEQFF	TGTGCCAGCAGCTTAGTTCGTGCTAGCGGGAGCTACAATGAGCAGTTCTTC
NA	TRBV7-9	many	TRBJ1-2	CASSRIPSDGGIGYTF	TGTGCCAGCAGCCGAATCCCGTCGGACGGTGGGATTGGCTACACCTTC
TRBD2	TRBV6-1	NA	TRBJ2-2	CARKQGVAGSTGELFF	TGTGCCCGCAAGCAAGGGGTAGCGGGAAGCACCGGGGAGCTGTTTTTT
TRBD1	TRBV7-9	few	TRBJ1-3	CASSTTDRGISGNTIYF	TGTGCCAGCAGCACCACGGACAGGGGGATCTCTGGAAACACCATATATTTT
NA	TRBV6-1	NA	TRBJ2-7	CATQRVGIYEQYF	TGTGCCACCCAGAGGGTTGGGATTTACGAGCAGTACTTC
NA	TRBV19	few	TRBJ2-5	CASSMGAGRRLLGETQYF	TGTGCCAGTAGTATGGGAGCAGGCCGAAGACTTTTGGGAGAGACCCAGTACTTC
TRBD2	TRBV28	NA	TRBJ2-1	CASVAGGIHNEQFF	TGTGCCAGCGTAGCGGGGGGGATCCACAATGAGCAGTTCTTC
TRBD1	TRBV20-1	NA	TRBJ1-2	CSASLRVLDRAGIRFTF	TGCAGTGCTAGCCTCCGGGTTTTGGACAGGGCAGGGATCCGCTTCACCTTC
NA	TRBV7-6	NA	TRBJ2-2	CASSLTPISNTGELFF	TGTGCCAGCAGCCTTACCCCAATATCGAACACCGGGGAGCTGTTTTTT
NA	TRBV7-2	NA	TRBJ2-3	CASSSEDRIGERPDTQYF	TGTGCCAGCAGCTCCGAGGACAGAATCGGGGAGAGACCAGATACGCAGTATTTT
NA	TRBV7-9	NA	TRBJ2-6	CASSSGAANVLTF	TGTGCCAGCAGCTCGGGAGCGGCCAACGTCCTGACTTTC
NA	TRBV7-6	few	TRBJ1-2	CASSLRPSYTF	TGTGCCAGCAGCTTAAGGCCCTCCTACACCTTC
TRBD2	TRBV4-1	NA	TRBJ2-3	CASSPSTVTSGGTDTQYF	TGCGCCAGCAGCCCGTCAACCGTGACTAGCGGGGGCACAGATACGCAGTATTTT
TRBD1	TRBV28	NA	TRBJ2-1	CASSLVGGQGSNEQFF	TGTGCCAGCAGTTTAGTTGGGGGACAGGGGAGCAATGAGCAGTTCTTC
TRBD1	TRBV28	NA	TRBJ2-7	CATTGAGEQYF	TGTGCCACGACAGGGGCTGGTGAGCAGTACTTC
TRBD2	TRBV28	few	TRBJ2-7	CASSVGLVGLAAKNSYEQYF	TGTGCCAGCAGCGTTGGGTTGGTGGGACTAGCGGCGAAGAACTCCTACGAGCAGTACTTC
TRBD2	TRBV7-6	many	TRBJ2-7	CASSIPGLAGGPHEQYF	TGTGCCAGCAGCATCCCGGGACTAGCGGGAGGGCCACACGAGCAGTACTTC
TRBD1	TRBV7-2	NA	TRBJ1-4	CASSLGAGGGVGEKLFF	TGTGCCAGCAGCTTAGGGGCAGGGGGAGGTGTGGGAGAAAAACTGTTTTTT
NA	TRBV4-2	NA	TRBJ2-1	CASSQVAVYNEQFF	TGTGCCAGCAGCCAAGTTGCGGTCTACAATGAGCAGTTCTTC
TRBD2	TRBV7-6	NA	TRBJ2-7	CASSLGASGPSLSYEQYF	TGTGCCAGCAGCTTAGGGGCTAGCGGGCCCTCACTCTCCTACGAGCAGTACTTC
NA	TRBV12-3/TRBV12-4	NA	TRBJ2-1	CASVPGGYNEQFF	TGTGCCAGCGTCCCAGGAGGCTACAATGAGCAGTTCTTC
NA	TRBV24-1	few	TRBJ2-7	CATSDARRSDSYEQYF	TGTGCCACCAGTGATGCCCGACGATCTGATTCCTACGAGCAGTACTTC
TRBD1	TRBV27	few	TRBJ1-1	CASSPQTGTNTEAFF	TGTGCCAGCAGTCCCCAGACAGGGACGAACACTGAAGCTTTCTTT
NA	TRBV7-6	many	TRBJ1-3	CASSRGHSGNTIYF	TGTGCCAGCAGCCGCGGACACTCTGGAAACACCATATATTTT
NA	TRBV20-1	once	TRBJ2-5	CSARPRGFQETQYF	TGCAGTGCTAGACCACGGGGTTTTCAAGAGACCCAGTACTTC
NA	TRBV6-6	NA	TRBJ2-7	CASSYLRGPSSYEQYF	TGTGCCAGCAGTTACCTCCGGGGCCCTTCCTCCTACGAGCAGTACTTC
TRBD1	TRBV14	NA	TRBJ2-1	CASSYRRTGGNNEQFF	TGTGCCAGCAGCTACAGACGGACAGGGGGGAACAATGAGCAGTTCTTC
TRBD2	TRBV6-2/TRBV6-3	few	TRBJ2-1	CASSYGASGAKSLNYNEQFF	TGTGCCAGCAGTTACGGGGCTAGCGGGGCCAAAAGCCTCAACTACAATGAGCAGTTCTTC
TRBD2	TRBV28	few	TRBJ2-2	CASSSSGLTGTGELFF	TGTGCCAGCAGTAGCTCGGGACTAACGGGCACCGGGGAGCTGTTTTTT
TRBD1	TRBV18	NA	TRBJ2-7	CASSPPSGQVTYEQYF	TGTGCCAGCTCACCACCGTCGGGACAGGTGACCTACGAGCAGTACTTC
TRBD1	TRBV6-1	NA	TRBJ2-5	CASSGQGLGTQYF	TGTGCCAGCAGTGGACAGGGGTTGGGGACCCAGTACTTC
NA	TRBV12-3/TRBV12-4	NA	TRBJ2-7	CASSITDSNSYEQYF	TGTGCCAGCAGCATTACTGACAGCAACTCCTACGAGCAGTACTTC
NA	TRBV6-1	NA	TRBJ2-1	CASSPRGGPSYNEQFF	TGTGCCAGCAGCCCCCGTGGGGGACCGTCCTACAATGAGCAGTTCTTC
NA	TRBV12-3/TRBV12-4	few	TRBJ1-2	CASSKYTF	TGTGCCAGCAGCAAGTACACCTTC
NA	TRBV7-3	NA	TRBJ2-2	CASSLRQARNTGELFF	TGTGCCAGCAGCCTTCGACAGGCTCGGAACACCGGGGAGCTGTTTTTT
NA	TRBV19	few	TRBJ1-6	CASSPRQGANVRNSPLHF	TGTGCCAGTAGCCCCCGGCAGGGCGCCAATGTGAGGAATTCACCCCTCCACTTT
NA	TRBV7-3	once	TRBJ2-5	CASSSGQTQYF	TGTGCCAGCAGTTCGGGACAGACCCAGTACTTC
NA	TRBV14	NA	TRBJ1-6	CASSQQGRNSPLHF	TGTGCCAGCAGCCAACAGGGACGAAATTCACCCCTCCACTTT
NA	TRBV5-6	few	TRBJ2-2	CASSLQGILSGELFF	TGTGCCAGCAGCTTACAGGGAATACTTTCCGGGGAGCTGTTTTTT
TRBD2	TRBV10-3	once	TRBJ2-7	CAISGGSGLDQYF	TGTGCCATCAGTGGCGGGAGTGGTCTCGACCAGTACTTC
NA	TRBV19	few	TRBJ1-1	CASSIEGRQKAFF	TGTGCCAGTAGTATAGAGGGGAGGCAGAAAGCTTTCTTT
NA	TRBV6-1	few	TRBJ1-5	CASRFQEGNQPQHF	TGTGCCAGCAGATTCCAGGAGGGCAATCAGCCCCAGCATTTT
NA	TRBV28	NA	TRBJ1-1	CASSLVSRAEAFF	TGTGCCAGCAGTTTAGTGTCCAGGGCTGAAGCTTTCTTT